This is a list of T cell receptor beta chains from one sample in a study of immune cell composition in non-small cell lung cancer. Libraries were prepared by immunoSEQ multiplex PCR; TCRdb keeps only in-frame clonotypes and omits some of them. Among roughly 3,400 clones listed, more than 60% were seen once. Sequenced sample: lung tumor tissue. These receptors originate from a human donor with non-small cell lung cancer. CDR3s include the opening cysteine and the closing phenylalanine or tryptophan. A D gene is named only where the DNA matches it firmly. Where a row states a size, it is once, few, many or the class of an expanded clone; other rows omit it.

V	D	J	size	CDR3	DNA
TRBV6-6	TRBD2	TRBJ2-7	.	CASSLLAGASYEQYF	TGTGCCAGCAGTCTACTAGCGGGGGCCTCCTACGAGCAGTACTTC
TRBV2	.	TRBJ1-1	large	CASRDGGLNTEAFF	TGTGCCAGCAGGGATGGGGGGTTGAACACTGAAGCTTTCTTT
TRBV20-1	.	TRBJ2-7	once	CSARGGHEQYF	TGCAGTGCTAGAGGGGGCCATGAGCAGTACTTC
TRBV19	TRBD1	TRBJ2-3	.	CASRGTGVYTDTQYF	TGTGCCAGTAGGGGGACAGGGGTATACACAGATACGCAGTATTTT
TRBV5-1	TRBD2	TRBJ2-3	.	CASSSAGDRTDTQYF	TGCGCCAGCAGCTCAGCGGGGGATCGCACAGATACGCAGTATTTT
TRBV7-2	.	TRBJ1-5	.	CASSLGVAGRQPQHF	TGTGCCAGCAGCTTAGGTGTGGCTGGGAGGCAGCCCCAGCATTTT
TRBV7-2	.	TRBJ2-2	.	CASSFGGGGGTGELFF	TGTGCCAGCAGCTTTGGGGGGGGCGGAGGCACCGGGGAGCTGTTTTTT
TRBV5-1	.	TRBJ2-5	.	CASSLGVEETQYF	TGCGCCAGCAGCTTGGGAGTTGAAGAGACCCAGTACTTC
TRBV19	TRBD1	TRBJ1-6	.	CASSPGTGGLNSPLHF	TGTGCCAGTAGCCCTGGGACAGGGGGCCTGAATTCACCCCTCCACTTT
TRBV7-6	TRBD1	TRBJ1-1	.	CASSLTTGGYTEAFF	TGTGCCAGCAGCCTCACGACAGGGGGCTACACTGAAGCTTTCTTT
TRBV5-1	.	TRBJ1-2	.	CASSSGGKGGYTF	TGCGCCAGCAGCTCGGGGGGAAAGGGTGGCTACACCTTC
TRBV18	TRBD1	TRBJ2-3	.	CASSPPTGGAAGDTQYF	TGTGCCAGCTCACCACCAACAGGGGGCGCGGCGGGAGATACGCAGTATTTT
TRBV7-9	.	TRBJ1-4	.	CASSLWTADNEKLFF	TGTGCCAGCAGCTTATGGACTGCAGATAATGAAAAACTGTTTTTT
TRBV7-3	.	TRBJ1-2	.	CASSSGGDSTGGYTF	TGTGCCAGCAGCTCCGGGGGGGACTCCACTGGGGGCTACACCTTC
TRBV29-1	TRBD1	TRBJ1-2	.	CSVADRGYGYTF	TGCAGCGTTGCTGACAGGGGTTATGGCTACACCTTC
TRBV19	TRBD2	TRBJ2-7	.	CASRTGGGVHEQYF	TGTGCCAGTAGGACCGGTGGGGGGGTCCACGAGCAGTACTTC
TRBV7-9	.	TRBJ1-3	.	CASSPDKAQGNSGNTIYF	TGTGCCAGCAGCCCTGATAAAGCACAGGGCAACTCTGGAAACACCATATATTTT
TRBV7-2	TRBD2	TRBJ2-7	once	CASSAGLSGGGYEQYF	TGTGCCAGCAGCGCCGGTCTTAGCGGGGGAGGCTACGAGCAGTACTTC
TRBV18	TRBD2	TRBJ2-1	.	CASSPGTSRSYNEQFF	TGTGCCAGCTCACCAGGGACTAGCAGGTCCTACAATGAGCAGTTCTTC
TRBV5-6	TRBD1	TRBJ2-1	.	CASSLATDRVFYNEQFF	TGTGCCAGCAGCTTGGCCACGGACAGGGTCTTTTACAATGAGCAGTTCTTC
TRBV29-1	TRBD1	TRBJ1-2	.	CSVASSTGDYGYTF	TGCAGCGTTGCCAGTTCGACAGGGGACTATGGCTACACCTTC
TRBV6-1	TRBD1	TRBJ1-5	.	CASSEVAGGGYSNQPQHF	TGTGCCAGCAGTGAAGTAGCAGGGGGCGGTTATAGCAATCAGCCCCAGCATTTT
TRBV7-2	.	TRBJ2-2	.	CASSPQAQYTGELFF	TGTGCCAGCAGCCCCCAGGCACAATACACCGGGGAGCTGTTTTTT
TRBV6-1	TRBD1	TRBJ2-7	.	CATQDRSSYEQYF	TGTGCCACCCAGGACAGGAGCTCCTACGAGCAGTACTTC
TRBV14	.	TRBJ1-6	.	CASSHPQGSYNSPLHF	TGTGCCAGCAGCCACCCACAGGGCTCCTATAATTCACCCCTCCACTTT
TRBV6-6	.	TRBJ1-1	.	CASSSLPGSIQQAFF	TGTGCCAGCAGTTCCCTCCCGGGGTCGATCCAACAAGCTTTCTTT
TRBV11-3	.	TRBJ2-6	few	CASSPRAGSGANVLTF	TGTGCCAGCAGCCCTAGAGCCGGGTCCGGGGCCAACGTCCTGACTTTC
TRBV19	TRBD2	TRBJ2-3	.	CASSSRGVSTDTQYF	TGTGCCAGTAGTTCCCGGGGGGTTAGCACAGATACGCAGTATTTT
TRBV5-1	.	TRBJ2-6	.	CASSETVSGANVLTF	TGCGCCAGCAGCGAGACAGTCTCTGGGGCCAACGTCCTGACTTTC
TRBV7-2	.	TRBJ2-3	.	CASSLGFATDTQYF	TGTGCCAGCAGCTTAGGCTTCGCGACAGATACGCAGTATTTT
TRBV5-1	.	TRBJ1-6	.	CASQGSDNSPLHF	TGCGCCAGCCAGGGATCCGATAATTCACCCCTCCACTTT
TRBV7-7	TRBD1	TRBJ2-7	.	CASSPDRGREQYF	TGTGCTAGCAGCCCAGACAGGGGGAGAGAGCAGTACTTC
TRBV5-6	TRBD1	TRBJ1-2	once	CASSLGTGTRTNYGYTF	TGTGCCAGCAGCTTGGGGACAGGGACGAGGACTAACTATGGCTACACCTTC
TRBV7-8	.	TRBJ1-1	few	CASSLVGRQAFF	TGTGCCAGCAGCCTAGTTGGCAGGCAAGCTTTCTTT
TRBV11-3	TRBD2	TRBJ2-1	few	CASSLDPGTSGGPNAEQFF	TGTGCCAGCAGCTTAGATCCCGGGACTAGCGGGGGGCCTAACGCCGAGCAGTTCTTC
TRBV6-5	TRBD2	TRBJ2-7	.	CASSLSAGDLAYEQYF	TGTGCCAGCAGTTTATCGGCGGGGGATCTGGCCTACGAGCAGTACTTC
TRBV6-4	TRBD2	TRBJ2-3	large	CASSPRLAGGTDTQYF	TGTGCCAGCAGTCCCCGACTAGCGGGGGGCACAGATACGCAGTATTTT
TRBV4-2	.	TRBJ1-2	.	CASSQDPGPAGYTF	TGTGCCAGCAGCCAAGATCCTGGCCCTGCTGGCTACACCTTC
TRBV9	.	TRBJ1-2	.	CASSDGPLPTF	TGTGCCAGCAGCGATGGGCCGCTCCCGACCTTC
TRBV27	.	TRBJ1-1	.	CASSLSQGTEAFF	TGTGCCAGCAGTTTATCGCAGGGCACTGAAGCTTTCTTT
TRBV7-9	TRBD1	TRBJ2-3	.	CASSVWDRGFDTQYF	TGTGCCAGCAGCGTATGGGACAGGGGGTTCGATACGCAGTATTTT
TRBV5-5	.	TRBJ1-6	.	CASSRGTSRPNSPLHF	TGTGCCAGCAGCCGGGGAACTTCGCGACCGAATTCACCCCTCCACTTT
TRBV2	.	TRBJ2-5	.	CASSQQIQETQYF	TGTGCCAGCAGCCAACAGATCCAAGAGACCCAGTACTTC
TRBV9	TRBD2	TRBJ2-3	.	CASSVGLAGPTDTQYF	TGTGCCAGCAGCGTAGGCCTAGCGGGACCAACAGATACGCAGTATTTT
TRBV4-2	.	TRBJ1-2	once	CASSQEGGYGYTF	TGTGCCAGCAGCCAAGAAGGGGGCTATGGCTACACCTTC
TRBV20-1	.	TRBJ2-7	.	CSARYTNEQYF	TGCAGTGCTAGATACACGAACGAGCAGTACTTC
TRBV9	TRBD1	TRBJ1-1	.	CASSATGGRATEAFF	TGTGCCAGCAGCGCCACAGGGGGGAGGGCGACTGAAGCTTTCTTT
TRBV20-1	.	TRBJ2-3	.	CSASPKDTQYF	TGCAGTGCTAGCCCTAAGGATACGCAGTATTTT
TRBV7-9	.	TRBJ2-3	.	CASSLVASFPSTDTQYF	TGTGCCAGCAGCTTAGTGGCCTCGTTCCCTAGCACAGATACGCAGTATTTT
TRBV5-6	TRBD1	TRBJ1-5	.	CASSLGQGSPNQPQHF	TGTGCCAGCAGCCTCGGACAGGGGTCCCCCAATCAGCCCCAGCATTTT
TRBV7-2	TRBD2	TRBJ2-5	.	CASSIYSGGAQTQYF	TGTGCCAGCAGCATCTATAGCGGGGGGGCGCAGACCCAGTACTTC
TRBV5-8	TRBD1	TRBJ1-5	.	CASSLETGGNQPQHF	TGTGCCAGCAGCTTGGAGACAGGGGGCAATCAGCCCCAGCATTTT
TRBV19	.	TRBJ1-3	.	CASSPEGVRNTIYF	TGTGCCAGTAGTCCCGAGGGGGTACGAAACACCATATATTTT
TRBV7-7	.	TRBJ1-1	.	CASSVKTEIYTEAFF	TGTGCCAGCAGCGTAAAGACAGAGATTTACACTGAAGCTTTCTTT
TRBV5-5	.	TRBJ2-2	.	CASSERTVWETGELFF	TGTGCCAGCAGCGAGAGGACAGTTTGGGAGACCGGGGAGCTGTTTTTT
TRBV6-1	TRBD2	TRBJ2-1	.	CASSEIGLAGGYNEQFF	TGTGCCAGCAGTGAAATAGGTCTAGCGGGGGGATACAATGAGCAGTTCTTC
TRBV5-6	.	TRBJ1-2	.	CASSLAGQDYGYTF	TGTGCCAGCAGCTTGGCTGGGCAGGACTATGGCTACACCTTC
TRBV18	.	TRBJ1-4	.	CASSPGHPTNEKLFF	TGTGCCAGCTCACCGGGACACCCCACTAATGAAAAACTGTTTTTT
TRBV6-5	.	TRBJ2-5	once	CASSYSFQGGETQYF	TGTGCCAGCAGTTACTCGTTTCAGGGGGGAGAGACCCAGTACTTC
TRBV5-6	.	TRBJ2-5	.	CASSFGGETQYF	TGTGCCAGCAGCTTCGGAGGGGAGACCCAGTACTTC